The rows below give T cell receptor beta chains drawn from one sample of a study of blood T cells in healthy people across ages. TCRdb itself ran the 5' RACE reads through MiXCR, one entry per CDR3 protein. In the table there are hundreds of thousands of distinct CDR3 sequences, approximately 53% of which are singletons. What was sequenced was blood. The receptors here all came from a man in his forties or fifties in good health. Each CDR3 is given with its conserved first and last residue. A D gene is named only where the DNA matches it firmly. A clone size is listed for some rows: how often the clone was seen (once, few, many), or a class if it is expanded.

j_call clone_size d_call v_call cdr3_nt cdr3_aa
TRBJ2-1 - - TRBV6-2/TRBV6-3 TGTGCCAGCACCTACGGGGTAATCTCCTACAATGAGCAGTTCTTC CASTYGVISYNEQFF
TRBJ2-4 few - TRBV21-1 TGTGCCAGCAGCAAAGTTTCTAGCGGGAGTGAACCCCCCTCAGACATTCAGTACTTC CASSKVSSGSEPPSDIQYF
TRBJ2-5 - TRBD2 TRBV7-2 TGTGCCAGCAGCCCCTCTAGCGGGGGCATATCCTGGGGAGAGACCCAGTACTTC CASSPSSGGISWGETQYF
TRBJ2-3 - - TRBV28 TGTGCCAGCAGCCCGACCGGGGCATATTACACAGATACGCAGTATTTT CASSPTGAYYTDTQYF
TRBJ2-7 once TRBD2 TRBV20-1 TGCAGTGCTTCATGGCGGGAGAGCTCCTACGAGCAGTACTTC CSASWRESSYEQYF
TRBJ2-3 - - TRBV10-2 TGCGCCAGCGGAGATGGACTTACGGATACGCAGTATTTT CASGDGLTDTQYF
TRBJ2-5 - TRBD2 TRBV20-1 TGCAGTGCCCCGGGACTAGCGTGGGAGACCCAGTACTTC CSAPGLAWETQYF
TRBJ1-6 - - TRBV2 TGTGCCAGCAGTGATGTTACACCAGATTCACCCCTCCACTTT CASSDVTPDSPLHF
TRBJ1-6 - - TRBV5-5 TGTGCCAGCAGCTCATACGTACCCGCGAGCTCCTATAATTCACCCCTCCACTTT CASSSYVPASSYNSPLHF
TRBJ1-2 few - TRBV20-1 TGCAGTGCTCCGGGGCAATGGGATACCACTAACTATGGCTACACCTTC CSAPGQWDTTNYGYTF
TRBJ2-5 - - TRBV14 TGTGCCAGCAGCCAAGAATCGATAGAGCAGTACTTC CASSQESIEQYF
TRBJ2-5 - - TRBV11-2 TGTGCCAGCAGCTTAAATGAGGCGGCAAGGGTGACCCAGTACTTC CASSLNEAARVTQYF
TRBJ2-3 few TRBD2 TRBV7-3 TGTGCCAGCAGCCCTCGAGAGGGACTAGCGGGGGGAGATACGCAGTATTTT CASSPREGLAGGDTQYF
TRBJ2-3 few - TRBV6-1 TGTGCCAGCAGTGGTGCGCAGGGGCACGGAGATACGCAGTATTTT CASSGAQGHGDTQYF
TRBJ2-5 - - TRBV14 TGTGCCAGCAGCCCAGGAGGGAACCAAGAGACCCAGTACTTC CASSPGGNQETQYF
TRBJ2-1 - TRBD1 TRBV5-1 TGCGCCAGCAACGCACAGGGGGCTGACAATGAGCAGTTCTTC CASNAQGADNEQFF